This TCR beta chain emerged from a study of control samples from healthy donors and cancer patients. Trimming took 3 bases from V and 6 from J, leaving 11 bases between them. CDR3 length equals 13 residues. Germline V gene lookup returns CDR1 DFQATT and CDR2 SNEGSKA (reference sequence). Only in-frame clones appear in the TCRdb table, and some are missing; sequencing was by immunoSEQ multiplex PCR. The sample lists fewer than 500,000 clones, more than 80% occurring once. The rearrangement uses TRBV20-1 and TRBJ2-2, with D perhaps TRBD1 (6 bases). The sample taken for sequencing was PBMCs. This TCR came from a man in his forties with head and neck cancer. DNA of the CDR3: TGCAGTGCTAGTCCTAGGACAGCCGGGGAGCTGTTTTTT. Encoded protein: CSASPRTAGELFF.